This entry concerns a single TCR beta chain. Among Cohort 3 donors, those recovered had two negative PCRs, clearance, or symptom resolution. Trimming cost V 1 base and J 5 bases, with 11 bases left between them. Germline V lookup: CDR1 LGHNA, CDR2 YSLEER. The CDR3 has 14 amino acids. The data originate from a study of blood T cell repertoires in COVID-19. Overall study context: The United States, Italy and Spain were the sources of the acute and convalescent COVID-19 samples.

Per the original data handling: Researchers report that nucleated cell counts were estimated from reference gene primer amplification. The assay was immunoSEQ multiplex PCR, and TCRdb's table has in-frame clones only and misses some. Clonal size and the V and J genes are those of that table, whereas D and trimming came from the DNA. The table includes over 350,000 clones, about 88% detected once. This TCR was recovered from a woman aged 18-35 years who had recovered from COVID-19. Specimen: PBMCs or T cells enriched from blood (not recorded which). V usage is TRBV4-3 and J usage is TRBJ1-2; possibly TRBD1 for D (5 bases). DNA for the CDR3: TGCGCCAGCAGCCAAGGGTCAGGGTATTATGGCTACACCTTC. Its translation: CASSQGSGYYGYTF.